The rows below give T cell receptor beta chains drawn from one sample of a study of shared clonotypes between healthy human individuals. Profiling relied on immunoSEQ multiplex PCR, and the TCRdb table lists in-frame clones only, not all of them. The sample has some 2,000,000 clones, approximately 96% seen once. The sample taken for sequencing was naive CD4+ T cells sorted from blood. The receptors derive from a man between 18 and 35 years old in good health. The CDR3 runs from the conserved cysteine through the conserved F or W. Each record gives: clone size, V gene, J gene, D gene, CDR3 DNA, CDR3 protein. A D gene is named only where the DNA matches it firmly. The size entry is marked missing in some rows and otherwise reads once, few, many or a size class.

abundance: once; v_gene: TRBV2; j_gene: TRBJ2-3; d_gene: -; CDR3nt: TGTGCCAGCAGTGAATTTTATTCCACAGATACGCAGTATTTT; CDR3aa: CASSEFYSTDTQYF
abundance: once; v_gene: TRBV19; j_gene: TRBJ1-5; d_gene: -; CDR3nt: TGTGCCAGTAGTATAGGCGGGCAGGGGCATCAGCCCCAGCATTTT; CDR3aa: CASSIGGQGHQPQHF
abundance: -; v_gene: TRBV5-4; j_gene: TRBJ1-6; d_gene: -; CDR3nt: TGTGCCAGCAGCTTCCAAAGGGGTTCTCTCCACTTT; CDR3aa: CASSFQRGSLHF
abundance: -; v_gene: TRBV19; j_gene: TRBJ2-7; d_gene: TRBD1; CDR3nt: TGTGCCAGTAGTATCGGGACAGGGGGAACCTACGAGCAGTACTTC; CDR3aa: CASSIGTGGTYEQYF
abundance: -; v_gene: TRBV6-5; j_gene: TRBJ2-7; d_gene: TRBD2; CDR3nt: TGTGCCGCCCGGGAGGGCCCCGGCGAGCAGTACTTC; CDR3aa: CAAREGPGEQYF
abundance: -; v_gene: TRBV7-2; j_gene: TRBJ2-7; d_gene: -; CDR3nt: TGTGCCAGCAGCCCGGGACTCTCTCCCGAGCAGTACTTC; CDR3aa: CASSPGLSPEQYF
abundance: -; v_gene: TRBV30; j_gene: TRBJ1-1; d_gene: -; CDR3nt: TGTGCCTGGGGTATTGAACAGGGTAACACTGAAGCTTTCTTT; CDR3aa: CAWGIEQGNTEAFF
abundance: -; v_gene: TRBV10-3; j_gene: TRBJ2-1; d_gene: -; CDR3nt: TGTGCCATCAGTGAAGACTTTTCCAGCTCCTACAATGAGCAGTTCTTC; CDR3aa: CAISEDFSSSYNEQFF
abundance: -; v_gene: TRBV5-1; j_gene: TRBJ1-4; d_gene: -; CDR3nt: TGCGCCAGCAGCTTACAACCTCAGGGGTTTAATGAAAAACTGTTTTTT; CDR3aa: CASSLQPQGFNEKLFF
abundance: once; v_gene: TRBV27; j_gene: TRBJ2-1; d_gene: -; CDR3nt: TGTGCCAGCAGCCCGGCAGGTGGGGTTTACAATGAGCAGTTCTTC; CDR3aa: CASSPAGGVYNEQFF
abundance: -; v_gene: TRBV4-1; j_gene: TRBJ2-3; d_gene: TRBD1; CDR3nt: TGCGCCAGCAGCCAACCCACCGGGACAGGGCCTCTCACAGATACGCAGTATTTT; CDR3aa: CASSQPTGTGPLTDTQYF
abundance: -; v_gene: TRBV5-5; j_gene: TRBJ2-7; d_gene: -; CDR3nt: TGTGCCAGCAGCTTTTATACCGTACTACGTGAGCAGTACTTC; CDR3aa: CASSFYTVLREQYF
abundance: -; v_gene: TRBV5-6; j_gene: TRBJ1-5; d_gene: -; CDR3nt: TGTGCCAGCAGCCGGGCCGCTAATCAGCCCCAGCATTTT; CDR3aa: CASSRAANQPQHF
abundance: -; v_gene: TRBV15; j_gene: TRBJ2-1; d_gene: -; CDR3nt: TGTGCCACCAGCAGAGTATCGAATGAGCAGTTCTTC; CDR3aa: CATSRVSNEQFF
abundance: -; v_gene: TRBV5-5; j_gene: TRBJ2-2; d_gene: -; CDR3nt: TGTGCCAGCAGGCTGACCGAGGACACCGGGGAGCTGTTTTTT; CDR3aa: CASRLTEDTGELFF
abundance: -; v_gene: TRBV7-6; j_gene: TRBJ2-7; d_gene: TRBD2; CDR3nt: TGTGCCAGCAGCCCTCGGAGGGCTAGCGGGAGGGGAGGAGAGCAGTACTTC; CDR3aa: CASSPRRASGRGGEQYF
abundance: -; v_gene: TRBV25-1; j_gene: TRBJ2-4; d_gene: -; CDR3nt: TGTGCCAGCAGTGAAGTAGGGAAAAACATTCAGTACTTC; CDR3aa: CASSEVGKNIQYF
abundance: -; v_gene: TRBV7-8; j_gene: TRBJ1-4; d_gene: TRBD1; CDR3nt: TGTGCCAGCAGCTTATTCGGGACAGCAAATGAAAAACTGTTTTTT; CDR3aa: CASSLFGTANEKLFF
abundance: -; v_gene: TRBV2; j_gene: TRBJ1-3; d_gene: -; CDR3nt: TGTGCCAGCAGTCTGCTCGGAAACACCATATATTTT; CDR3aa: CASSLLGNTIYF
abundance: -; v_gene: TRBV10-3; j_gene: TRBJ2-4; d_gene: -; CDR3nt: TGTGCCATCAGTGACTCGGGACTAGCCAAAAACATTCAGTACTTC; CDR3aa: CAISDSGLAKNIQYF
abundance: -; v_gene: TRBV28; j_gene: TRBJ1-1; d_gene: -; CDR3nt: TGTGCCAGCAGTTTAGGATGGACTGAAGCTTTCTTT; CDR3aa: CASSLGWTEAFF
abundance: once; v_gene: TRBV4-1; j_gene: TRBJ1-5; d_gene: -; CDR3nt: TGCGCCAGCAGCCCAGAAGTCACCCAAGCCTCACCCCAGCATTTT; CDR3aa: CASSPEVTQASPQHF
abundance: -; v_gene: TRBV11-3; j_gene: TRBJ1-3; d_gene: -; CDR3nt: TGTGCCAGCAGCTTAGATAGCTCTGGAAACACCATATATTTT; CDR3aa: CASSLDSSGNTIYF